A single sample is the source of the 10 T cell receptor beta chains below, sequenced in a study of CD8 T cells in ankylosing spondylitis. TCRdb independently ran MiXCR on the 5' RACE reads; one entry per CDR3 protein. The sample lists 300,000 to 350,000 distinct CDR3 sequences, more than 9% occurring once. The sequenced sample was blood, either unsorted or a sorted T cell fraction (not recorded which). These receptor sequences come from a female donor with ankylosing spondylitis or in good health (not recorded which).

This clonotype was seen many times. This chain links TRBV20-1 with TRBJ2-7; a possible D gene is TRBD2 (5 bases). Trimming left V 0 bases short and J 3 bases short, with 12 bases between. The CDR3 totals 14 residues. Germline CDR1 DFQATT, CDR2 SNEGSKA (reference sequence). CDR3 DNA sequence: TGCAGTGCTAGAGATAAGCGGTCGATCTACGAGCAGTACTTC. This gives the protein CSARDKRSIYEQYF.

The sample holds many counts of this clonotype. The V and J genes are TRBV5-1 and TRBJ2-3, with D maybe TRBD2 (6 bases). The germline V gene has CDR1 SGHRS and CDR2 YFSETQ. Between the trimmed V and J ends, which lost 2 bases and 6 bases, there was a span of 13 bases. The CDR3 extends over 14 amino acids. The CDR3 region has the DNA TGCGCCAGCAGCTTTGGAGGGGCTGTCGATACGCAGTATTTT. Its protein is CASSFGGAVDTQYF.

This clonotype was seen ten or more times. The CDR3 DNA reads as TGTGCCAGCAGACCTTCAAGGGGGAACTACGAGCAGTACTTC. This translates into CASRPSRGNYEQYF. The V and J genes are TRBV28 and TRBJ2-7; tentatively, D is TRBD1 (6 bases). The length of the CDR3 is 14 residues. Trimming took off 6 bases at V and 3 bases at J, with 15 bases between the two ends. Looked up from germline, CDR1 is MDHEN and CDR2 is SYDVKM.

The sample holds many counts of this clonotype. This chain joins TRBV5-1 and TRBJ2-3; TRBD2 agrees at 10 bases. Trimming removed 4 bases from V and 4 bases from J; junction bases left unmatched: 9. The germline gives CDR1 SGHRS, CDR2 YFSETQ. This CDR3 has 16 amino acids. CDR3 protein: CASSQSSGRVADTQYF. The CDR3 region has the DNA TGCGCCAGCAGCCAATCAAGCGGGAGGGTAGCAGATACGCAGTATTTT.

The CDR3 region is CASSPGQLTNNEQFF. The CDR3 coding sequence is TGCGCCAGCAGCCCGGGACAGTTGACGAACAATGAGCAGTTCTTC. V usage is TRBV5-1 and J usage is TRBJ2-1; 7 positions match TRBD1. Germline-derived CDR1 and CDR2 are SGHRS and YFSETQ. V shed 4 bases and J 5 bases; nucleotides not matched to a gene: 9. The CDR3 consists of 15 residues.

This clonotype was seen ten or more times. The chain couples TRBV20-1 to TRBJ2-1, with TRBD2 matching 11 bases. Trimming removed 3 bases from V and 3 bases from J; junction bases left unmatched: 7. The CDR3 has 16 residues. From germline, CDR1 is DFQATT and CDR2 SNEGSKA (reference sequence). As DNA, the CDR3 is TGCAGTGCTAGGGCAGGGACTAGCGGATTCTACAATGAGCAGTTCTTC. It translates to CSARAGTSGFYNEQFF.

The V and J genes are TRBV20-1 and TRBJ1-1, with D possibly TRBD1 on 5 matching bases. Germline-derived CDR1 and CDR2 are DFQATT and SNEGSKA (reference sequence). The CDR3 covers 14 residues. V gave up 1 base and J gave up 8 bases, with 17 bases separating them. This CDR3 is CSARGGTAGVEAFF. Here the CDR3 DNA reads TGCAGTGCTAGAGGGGGGACCGCCGGGGTGGAAGCTTTCTTT.

This clonotype was counted ten times or more. The chain has TRBV6-2 or TRBV6-3 and TRBJ2-7, with D possibly TRBD2 on 5 matching bases. CDR1 and CDR2 (germline): MNHEY, SVGEGT. V was clipped by 5 bases and J by 3 bases, with 14 bases between them. The CDR3 totals 14 residues. The DNA for the CDR3 is TGTGCCAGCAGTCTGGGAGCGCTCAACTACGAGCAGTACTTC. It codes for CASSLGALNYEQYF.

The table lists this clonotype with many counts. The chain uses TRBV6-2 or TRBV6-3 and TRBJ2-7; D is uncertain. The germline CDR1 and CDR2 sequences are MNHEY and SVGEGT. Trimming removed 4 bases at V and 3 bases at J, with 10 bases between. The CDR3 consists of 13 residues. Here the CDR3 reads CASSFYSSYEQYF. The CDR3 DNA reads as TGTGCCAGCAGTTTTTACTCAAGCTACGAGCAGTACTTC.

This clonotype was detected only a few times. The genes are TRBV5-1 and TRBJ2-7, with 7 bases aligning to TRBD2. The V gene's germline CDR1 is SGHRS and CDR2 YFSETQ. CDR3 length: 15 amino acids. The V gene end was trimmed by 3 bases and the J gene end by 3 bases; junction bases not matched to a gene: 9. CDR3 residues: CASSSLGRENYEQYF. The CDR3 DNA sequence: TGCGCCAGCAGCTCCCTTGGGCGGGAGAACTACGAGCAGTACTTC.